The 20 T cell receptor beta chains listed next were all sequenced from one sample in a study of blood T cell repertoires in COVID-19. Method: immunoSEQ multiplex PCR; TCRdb's copy keeps in-frame clones and lacks some. The sample has a few hundred thousand clones; around 88% are singletons. Sequencing used peripheral blood. Receptors originate from a woman aged 25 to 39 with COVID-19, enrolled during active disease.

The V call is TRBV6-5, the J call TRBJ1-2; D unclear. Between the trimmed V and J ends, which lost 7 bases and 7 bases, there was a span of 19 bases. This CDR3 has 14 amino acids. Germline V gene sequence: CDR1 MNHEY, CDR2 SVGAGI. CDR3 coding DNA: TGTGCCAGCAACCGCGTGCCAGGCCCAAGTGGCTACACCTTC. Translating it yields CASNRVPGPSGYTF.

The chain recombines TRBV28 with TRBJ1-2; 9 bases agree with TRBD1. The junction had 9 bases not matched to a gene; V was cut back by 6 bases and J by 4 bases. Germline V gene lookup returns CDR1 MDHEN and CDR2 SYDVKM. The CDR3 sequence is 15 residues long. The CDR3 loop reads CASRIGQGWSYGYTF. CDR3 sequence (DNA): TGTGCCAGCAGAATCGGACAGGGGTGGTCCTATGGCTACACCTTC.

Of note for this clone: Distinct nucleotide sequences in the sample also encode this CDR3. This sequence joins TRBV18 and TRBJ1-1; unclear D gene. V lost 3 bases and J lost 1, with 6 bases in between. This CDR3 contains 13 residues. Germline lookup yields CDR1 KGHSH and CDR2 LQKENI. CDR3 bases: TGTGCCAGCTCACCCTCCGGGAACACTGAAGCTTTCTTT. This sequence encodes CASSPSGNTEAFF.

The gene calls are TRBV9 and TRBJ1-2; D is uncertain. Trimming took off 0 bases at V and 7 bases at J, with 7 bases between the two ends. Per the germline V gene, CDR1 is SGDLS and CDR2 is YYNGEE. This CDR3 is 12 amino acids long. The CDR3 region is CASSVDLSGYTF. The CDR3 region has the DNA TGTGCCAGCAGCGTAGACCTTAGTGGCTACACCTTC. Full variable domain (outside the CDR3, taken from reference TRBV9 and TRBJ1-2): DSGVTQTPKHLITATGQRVTLRCSPRSGDLSVYWYQQSLDQGLQFLIQYYNGEERAKGNILERFSAQQFPDLHSELNLSSLELGDSALYFCASSVDLSGYTFGSGTRLTVV.

The chain has TRBV6-5 and TRBJ1-2, with a possible D match to TRBD1 (6 bases). Between the trimmed V and J ends, which lost 7 bases and 4 bases, there was a span of 19 bases. The CDR3 contains 15 residues. From germline, CDR1 is MNHEY and CDR2 SVGAGI. The CDR3 DNA reads as TGTGCCAGCACTCCCTTTGGGGGGGCATCCTATGGCTACACCTTC. Its protein product is CASTPFGGASYGYTF.

The V and J genes are TRBV4-1 and TRBJ2-5; possible D gene TRBD2, 5 bases. This CDR3 comprises 14 residues. Trimming removed 1 base from V and 5 bases from J, with 11 bases in between. The germline V gene encodes CDR1 MGHRA and CDR2 YSYEKL. Here the CDR3 reads CASSQGPEVETQYF. CDR3 sequence (DNA): TGCGCCAGCAGCCAAGGGCCGGAGGTGGAGACCCAGTACTTC.

Concerning this clone itself: Sequence at one end of the junction differs from germline and may be a read error. V and J are TRBV6-5 and TRBJ1-2, with 8 bases fitting TRBD1. Germline assignment: CDR1 MNHEY and CDR2 SVGAGI. The CDR3 consists of 14 residues. CDR3 bases: TGTGCCAGCAGTAACCGACAGGGGAACTCTGGCTACACCTTC. This codes for CASSNRQGNSGYTF.

The rearrangement joins TRBV15 to TRBJ1-3; D perhaps matches TRBD1 (5 bases). The CDR3 has 15 residues. V was shortened by 0 bases and J by 4 bases, with 10 bases between the two germline ends. The germline gives CDR1 LNHNV, CDR2 YYDKDF (reference sequence). CDR3 sequence reads: CATSRDSGSGNTIYF. The CDR3 DNA follows: TGTGCCACCAGCAGAGATTCAGGGTCCGGAAACACCATATATTTT. The full variable domain, with the rest looked up from reference TRBV15 and TRBJ1-3, is DAMVIQNPRYQVTQFGKPVTLSCSQTLNHNVMYWYQQKSSQAPKLLFHYYDKDFNNEADTPDNFQSRRPNTSFCFLDIRSPGLGDTAMYLCATSRDSGSGNTIYFGEGSWLTVV.

The chain employs TRBV5-6 and TRBJ1-4; possibly TRBD1 for D (5 bases). V gave up 0 bases and J gave up 7 bases, with 13 bases separating them. Germline V CDR1 and CDR2: SGHDT, YYEEEE. This CDR3 comprises 15 residues. As DNA, the CDR3 is TGTGCCAGCAGCTTGGCCGGGTCCACAGGTGAAAAACTGTTTTTT. Amino acid sequence: CASSLAGSTGEKLFF.

The V call is TRBV11-3, the J call TRBJ2-2, with D hard to call. CDR1 is SGHNT, CDR2 YENEEA, per germline. Between the trimmed V and J ends, which lost 3 bases and 6 bases, there was a span of 14 bases. This CDR3 comprises 15 residues. Here the CDR3 DNA reads TGTGCCAGCAGCTTTGTACTCGGTATATCCGGGGAGCTGTTTTTT. Translation gives CASSFVLGISGELFF.

J is TRBJ1-1 and V is TRBV5-5, with D unresolved. V gave up 4 bases and J gave up 2 bases, with 6 bases separating them. Germline V lookup: CDR1 SGHKS, CDR2 YYEKEE (reference sequence). This CDR3 spans 12 amino acids. The CDR3 loop is CASSPSNTEAFF. The DNA for the CDR3 is TGTGCCAGCAGCCCCAGTAACACTGAAGCTTTCTTT.

The chain couples TRBV7-9 to TRBJ2-5, with TRBD1 matching over 8 bases. The V and J ends lost 5 bases and 5 bases, in that order; junction bases with no gene match: 4. Germline assignment: CDR1 SEHNR and CDR2 FQNEAQ (reference sequence). There are 13 residues in the CDR3. This CDR3 reads CASSGQGEETQYF. CDR3 nucleotides: TGTGCCAGCAGCGGACAGGGCGAGGAGACCCAGTACTTC.

This clone was seen a handful of times. This sequence joins TRBV6-6 and TRBJ2-7, with 7 bases aligning to TRBD2. Germline V gene data show CDR1 as MNHNY and CDR2 as SVGAGI (reference sequence). J lost 7 bases, V lost 2 bases, and 8 bases had no gene match. The length of the CDR3 is 14 residues. This CDR3 is CASSYEAGISEQYF. The CDR3 DNA reads TGTGCCAGCAGTTACGAAGCGGGGATCTCTGAGCAGTACTTC.

This clone was recorded once. The rearrangement joins TRBV3-1 (or the pseudogene TRBV3-2) to TRBJ1-2, with D tentatively TRBD1 (6 bases). Germline V gene data show CDR1 as LGHDT and CDR2 as YNNKEL (reference sequence). CDR3 length: 15 residues. The V gene lost 4 bases and the J gene lost 0 bases, with 12 bases spanning the gap. The CDR3 DNA reads TGTGCCAGCAGCCCCACAGGGATTACTAACTATGGCTACACCTTC. Its translation: CASSPTGITNYGYTF.

The chain employs TRBV5-5 and TRBJ1-1; possible D gene TRBD1, 5 bases. The CDR3 is made up of 15 amino acids. The germline V gene encodes CDR1 SGHKS and CDR2 YYEKEE (reference sequence). V was cut by 0 bases and J by 0 bases, with 9 bases left in between. CDR3 region: CASSLDPGLNTEAFF. CDR3 nucleotide sequence: TGTGCCAGCAGCTTGGACCCAGGGCTGAACACTGAAGCTTTCTTT.

The gene calls are TRBV6-7 and TRBJ2-3; 9 nucleotides match TRBD1. TRBV6-7 is an ORF; its function is uncertain. The CDR3 loop spans 16 amino acids. The J segment lost 3 bases and the V segment lost 7 bases, leaving 11 bases of the junction unmatched. CDR3 in DNA: TGTGCCAGCACCTCAGGGACAGGGCGGAGTACAGATACGCAGTATTTT. This codes for CASTSGTGRSTDTQYF.

The chain combines TRBV6-1 with TRBJ1-1; no clear D. Trimming left V 2 bases short and J 12 bases short, with 13 bases between. Looked up from germline, CDR1 is MNHNS and CDR2 is SASEGT. This CDR3 comprises 12 residues. CDR3 sequence (DNA): TGTGCCAGCAGTGAAAACCGTATGCAGTCTTTCTTT. It translates to CASSENRMQSFF.

The J gene is TRBJ1-1, the V gene TRBV7-6, with no clear D. The CDR3 extends over 16 amino acids. V lost 5 bases and J 0 bases, leaving 16 bases between the germline ends. CDR1 is SGHVS and CDR2 is FNYEAQ in the germline V gene. The CDR3 nucleotides are TGTGCCAGCAGCCGTACTAGGACGGGCATGAACACTGAAGCTTTCTTT. Protein sequence: CASSRTRTGMNTEAFF.

The chain couples TRBV6-1 to TRBJ2-7; 8 bases map to TRBD2. Germline CDR1 MNHNS, CDR2 SASEGT. The CDR3 length is 13 residues. V shed 2 bases, J shed 7 bases, and the junction held 4 bases outside the gene matches. In DNA, the CDR3 is TGTGCCAGCAGTGAAAGGGCGGGGGGAGAGCAGTACGTC. Its protein is CASSERAGGEQYV.

This clone has more than one count but fewer than ten. The gene calls are TRBV5-1 and TRBJ1-4; a weak D match, TRBD1 (6 bases). Germline CDR1 is SGHRS and CDR2 is YFSETQ. The CDR3 consists of 15 residues. V shed 0 bases and J shed 4 bases, with 10 bases lying between them. The CDR3: CASSLDGQRNEKLFF. CDR3 DNA sequence: TGCGCCAGCAGCTTGGACGGACAGCGTAATGAAAAACTGTTTTTT. The full variable domain, its missing parts supplied by reference TRBV5-1 and TRBJ1-4, is KAGVTQTPRYLIKTRGQQVTLSCSPISGHRSVSWYQQTPGQGLQFLFEYFSETQRNKGNFPGRFSGRQFSNSRSEMNVSTLELGDSALYLCASSLDGQRNEKLFFGSGTQLSVL.